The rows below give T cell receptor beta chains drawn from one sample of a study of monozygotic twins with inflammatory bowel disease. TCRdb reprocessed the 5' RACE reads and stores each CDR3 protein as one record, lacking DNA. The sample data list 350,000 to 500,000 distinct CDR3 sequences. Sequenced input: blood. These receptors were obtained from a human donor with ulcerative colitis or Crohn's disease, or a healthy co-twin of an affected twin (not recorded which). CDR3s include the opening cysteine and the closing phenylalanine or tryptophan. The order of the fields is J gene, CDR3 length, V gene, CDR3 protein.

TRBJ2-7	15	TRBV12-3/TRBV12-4	CASKGWAGGRNEQYF
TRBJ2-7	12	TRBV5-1	CASSTDRDEQYF
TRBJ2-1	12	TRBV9	CASSVADNEQFF
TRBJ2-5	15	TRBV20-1	CSARQTGNRQETQYF
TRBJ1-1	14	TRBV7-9	CASSLQGPNTEAFF
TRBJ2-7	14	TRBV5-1	CASSSPDRTYEQYF
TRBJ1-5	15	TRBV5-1	CASSLSGTQGQPQHF
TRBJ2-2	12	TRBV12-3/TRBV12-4	CASSYLLGELFF
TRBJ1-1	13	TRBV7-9	CASSREDFTEAFF
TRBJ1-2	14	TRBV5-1	CASSQNMENYGYTF
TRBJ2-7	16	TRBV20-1	CSARGPGQGARYEQYF
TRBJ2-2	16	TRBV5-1	CASSVTGTSNTGELFF
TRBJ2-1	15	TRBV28	CASSPLGGSVNEQFF
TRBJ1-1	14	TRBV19	CASSRRQDSTEAFF
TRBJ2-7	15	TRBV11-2	CASTFGQGIFYEQYF
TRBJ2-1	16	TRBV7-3	CASSLSSGGAWNEQFF
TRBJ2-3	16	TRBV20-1	CSAPLGRGGFTDTQYF
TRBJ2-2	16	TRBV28	CASSSHGLSHIGELFF
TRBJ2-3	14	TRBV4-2	CASSQVYNTDTQYF
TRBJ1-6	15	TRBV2	CASSESMGAGSPLHF
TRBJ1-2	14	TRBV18	CASSSNRDSYGYTF
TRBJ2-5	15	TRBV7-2	CASSLVGSEEETQYF
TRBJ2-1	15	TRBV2	CASRAGTSGGDEQFF
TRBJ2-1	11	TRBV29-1	CSVEEGEEQFF
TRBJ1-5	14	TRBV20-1	CSARGGGSNQPQHF
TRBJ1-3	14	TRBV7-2	CASSFSGTGTTIYF
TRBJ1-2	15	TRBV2	CASSASIGLDYGYTF
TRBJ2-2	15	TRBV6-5	CASSYSRQGTGELFF
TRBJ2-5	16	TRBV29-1	CSVEPRRLALQETQYF
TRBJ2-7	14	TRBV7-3	CASSVTSGSYEQYF
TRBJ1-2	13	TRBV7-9	CASSPPGNYGYTF
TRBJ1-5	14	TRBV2	CASTLGVGNQPQHF
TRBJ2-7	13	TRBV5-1	CASSRLADYEQYF
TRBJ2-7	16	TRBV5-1	CASSSTSGTGPYEQYF
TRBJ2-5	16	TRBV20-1	CSAIRQGNLLKETQYF
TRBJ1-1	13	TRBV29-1	CSVGAGANTEAFF
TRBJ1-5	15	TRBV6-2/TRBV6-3	CAGSSVWGSNQPQHF
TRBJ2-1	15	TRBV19	CASSSSGAAYNEQFF
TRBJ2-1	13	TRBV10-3	CAISESEGSEQFF
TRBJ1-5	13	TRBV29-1	CSVEPGRGQPQHF
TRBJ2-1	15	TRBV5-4	CASSLDRASRNEQFF
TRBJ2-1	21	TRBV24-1	CATSDLVPGASIVRVYNEQFF
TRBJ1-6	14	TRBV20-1	CSARETGVDSPLHF
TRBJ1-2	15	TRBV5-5	CASSFYQGRNYGYTF
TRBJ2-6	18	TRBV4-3	CASSQGGQGAYGANVLTF
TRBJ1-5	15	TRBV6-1	CASRRTETNNQPQHF
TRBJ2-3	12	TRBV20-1	CSATGSTDTQYF
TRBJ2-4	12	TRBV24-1	CATSDLSDIQYF
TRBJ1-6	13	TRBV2	CASGDAPGSPLHF
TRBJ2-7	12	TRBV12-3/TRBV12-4	CASSLGTVEQYF
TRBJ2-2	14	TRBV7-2	CASTRQAVTGELFF
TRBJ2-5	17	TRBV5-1	CASSFQPGGQSLETQYF
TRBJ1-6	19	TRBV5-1	CASSLDGQGSSSYNSPLHF
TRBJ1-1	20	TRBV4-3	CASSQEDGRRGSSENTEAFF
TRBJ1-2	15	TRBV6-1	CASSIGGQGVSGYTF
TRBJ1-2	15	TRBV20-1	CSARSTAQPVYGYTF
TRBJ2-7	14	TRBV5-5	CASSEVGQGYEQYF
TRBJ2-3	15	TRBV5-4	CASSRGGAGGDTQYF
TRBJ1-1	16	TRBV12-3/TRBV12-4	CASSFIQGGAWTEAFF
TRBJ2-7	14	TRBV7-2	CASSLIPRLYEQYF